A single sample is the source of the 4 T cell receptor beta chains below, sequenced in a study of T-cell reconstitution after alpha-beta-depleted transplantation in children. Preparing the TCRbeta library involved the use of unique molecular identifiers. TCRdb independently ran MiXCR on the PCR reads; one entry per CDR3 protein. The sample has 210,000 or so distinct CDR3 sequences; roughly 10% are singletons. The sample consisted of PBMCs from the stem cell graft donor, taken from the stem cell graft. The source is a human donor who donated a stem cell graft to a child with acute lymphoblastic leukemia.

A few counts support this clonotype. The V call is TRBV18, the J call TRBJ2-3, with D unclear. Trimming shortened V by 4 bases and J by 4 bases, and 12 bases separated the two germline ends. The CDR3 is 14 residues long. The germline V gene has CDR1 KGHSH and CDR2 LQKENI. The CDR3 bases are TGTGCCAGCTCACGGGTTCCCGTGGCAGATACGCAGTATTTT. This encodes CASSRVPVADTQYF.

A few counts support this clonotype. The chain employs TRBV30 and TRBJ2-7; no reliable D call. V lost 3 bases and J 5 bases, leaving 8 bases between the germline ends. From germline, CDR1 is GTSNPN and CDR2 SVGIG (reference sequence). This CDR3 has 11 amino acids. The CDR3 loop reads CAWSSLNEQYF. As DNA, the CDR3 is TGTGCCTGGAGCTCGTTGAACGAGCAGTACTTC.

This clonotype was detected ten times or more. This chain connects TRBV20-1 to TRBJ2-7; TRBD2 agrees at 13 bases. The V and J ends lost 6 bases and 2 bases, in that order; junction bases with no gene match: 10. CDR1 and CDR2 (germline): DFQATT, SNEGSKA (reference sequence). The CDR3 is 16 amino acids. CDR3 sequence reads: CSASGLAGAQTYEQYF. The CDR3, as DNA: TGCAGTGCCTCCGGACTAGCGGGGGCCCAAACCTACGAGCAGTACTTC.

This clonotype turned up a few times. The chain is built from TRBV12-3 or TRBV12-4 and TRBJ1-5, with D possibly TRBD1 on 5 matching bases. Trimming shortened V by 7 bases and J by 7 bases, and 14 bases separated the two germline ends. This CDR3 is 13 amino acids long. CDR3 nucleotides: TGTGCCAGCAAGGAGGGGCTGAGGCAGCCCCAGCATTTT. Amino acid sequence: CASKEGLRQPQHF.